This T cell receptor beta chain was retrieved from a study of blood T cell repertoires in COVID-19. Study-wide context: Acute and convalescent COVID-19 samples came from the United States, Italy and Spain.

This clone was seen a single time. In the study's own analysis: Amplification from reference gene primers served as the basis for estimated nucleated cell counts. Profiling relied on immunoSEQ multiplex PCR, and the TCRdb table lists in-frame clones only, not all of them. V and J calls and clone size follow that table, whereas D and trimming were derived from the DNA. The sample shows about 370,000 clones, approximately 89% of them seen only once. Followed longitudinally, the Seattle patients had been enrolled during active infection. The sequencing sample was made of peripheral blood. The clonotype comes from a woman in her thirties with COVID-19, enrolled during active disease.

The chain's CDR3 is CASSIGGARTYNEQFF. The CDR3 DNA follows: TGTGCCAGTAGTATCGGAGGCGCACGTACCTACAATGAGCAGTTCTTC. The chain uses TRBV19 and TRBJ2-1, with D possibly matching TRBD2 (5 bases). The CDR3 extends over 16 amino acids. CDR1 is LNHDA, CDR2 SQIVND, per germline (reference sequence). With 3 bases removed from V and 2 bases from J, the gap between germline ends came to 14 bases.